This T cell receptor (beta chain) came from a study of OX40 agonist ivuxolimab in advanced cancers. At the level of the study: The drug used for patients, ivuxolimab, was an agonistic anti-OX40 (CD134) antibody.

Here immunoSEQ multiplex PCR was the method, and the copy in TCRdb shows in-frame clones only, minus some. This repertoire shows about 79,000 clones, 75% to 95% found once; its top ten account for around 6.9%. This receptor was identified in an adult with an advanced solid tumor such as melanoma, head and neck, liver or kidney cancer. Specimen: CD4+ or CD8+ T cells sorted from blood, collected in a trial of the OX40 agonist ivuxolimab.

The CDR3 DNA follows: TGTGCCAGCAGTCAGGGGACTAGCATGGGCACCGGGGAGCTGTTTTTT. Protein sequence: CASSQGTSMGTGELFF. The chain is built from TRBV6-6 and TRBJ2-2; 9 positions agree with TRBD2. After removal of 5 bases from V and 4 bases from J, the junction contained 8 bases not matched to a gene. Looked up from germline, CDR1 is MNHNY and CDR2 is SVGAGI (reference sequence). The CDR3 spans 16 residues.